The sequence of this T cell receptor beta chain was determined in a study of blood T cells in healthy people across ages (dated by TCRdb to 2014 to 2015). Broadly, across the study: In model experiments, roughly one uniquely barcoded TCR beta cDNA molecule per two T cells was captured by template switching. The study measured age-related changes in TCR beta repertoire diversity using deep sequencing normalized with unique cDNA molecular identifiers. Donors were grouped into four age groups: young (average approximately 15 years), middle-aged (39), aged (around 60) and long-lived (approximately 78). To avoid experimental bias, donors of different ages were spread randomly across the sequencing lanes. The study analyzed two additional independent replicas of 1 million unique cDNA reads from the same blood draw for two donors, one aged 18 to 30 and one aged 80 or older. Paper-wide results and their limitations: Compared with the aged group, the long-lived group had more naive CD4+ T cells, fewer expanded clones and increased TCR diversity, suggesting age selection. The percentage of naive T cells measured by flow cytometry correlated strongly with observed TCR beta diversity. Observed TCR beta diversity per million T cells fell roughly linearly with age, and a significant reduction was already apparent by age approximately 40. Donor CMV infection status was unknown, potentially confounding age-related changes in expanded clonotypes. Total diversity estimates from one million sequenced T cells were considered lower bounds and underestimates. Because profiling used bulk unsorted PBMCs, naive and antigen-experienced compartments could not be compared conclusively.

The roughly 39 donors, aged about 6 to 100 years, were systemically healthy Caucasian individuals from Russia. Each donor gave around 9 milliliters of peripheral blood, collected into EDTA-treated Vacutainer tubes. Ficoll-Paque density-gradient centrifugation was used to isolate PBMCs, with at least 7 million obtained per sample. Total RNA, at least 6 micrograms per sample, was extracted from PBMCs with Trizol reagent. The percentages of naive CD45RAhigh/CD27high T cells were determined by flow cytometry on a PBMC aliquot from every donor. The sample holds a few counts of this clonotype. There is no known antigen for this receptor. No much larger clone exists at a distance of one base, and base qualities are not known. Trimming accounts for 2 bases at V and 3 bases at J, while the number of junction bases matched to no gene is 7. CDR1 and CDR2 were assigned from the germline V gene as MNHEY and SVGAGI. The CDR3 covers 16 residues, taking in both the cysteine and the phenylalanine. The sequence is cut down to CDR3 DNA, 48 bases in frame from base 1.

Library prep was done by 5' RACE. TCRdb lists the instrument as Illumina HiSeq 2500. A second PCR of roughly 7 to 11 cycles was performed with a sample-barcoded 5' primer and a J-beta primer mix. A unique molecular identifier was introduced onto each TCR beta cDNA molecule by a template-switch 5' adaptor carrying 12 random nucleotides. Each sample yielded at least 2.5 million CDR3-containing paired-end reads. First-strand cDNA synthesis was performed from all RNA using the Mint cDNA synthesis kit, with priming by a TRBC-specific oligonucleotide. Following uracil-DNA glycosylase treatment, all cDNA underwent a first 18-cycle PCR with the universal primers M1SS and BC2_uni_R. In the original analysis: For normalization, 1 million high-quality reads were randomly selected from each sample, with every read carrying a distinct molecular identifier. Instead of being binned into consensus sequences, reads that shared molecular identifiers were thrown out. MiTCR, set to a Q25 quality threshold and the strictest error-elimination algorithm, was used for CDR3 identification, clonotype clustering and error correction. A nonparametric unseen species model with Euler transformation was used to estimate lower-bound total TCR beta diversity. TCRdb cleaned the public reads at Q25 with fastp, built clones with MiXCR and kept in-frame beta chains. Duplicate CDR3 protein sequences are folded into a single record with the most common DNA and genes. Here the V and J calls rest on TCRdb's processing, not on the authors' analysis. For this sample there are about 1.6 million distinct CDR3 sequences; roughly a third appear just once. 11% of the sample is held by the ten biggest clonotypes.

This receptor was obtained from a woman aged 30 to 39 in good health. The chain was built from TRBV6-5 and TRBJ2-7, with 10 central nucleotides matching TRBD2. Sequenced input: blood. CDR3 region: CASSYAPGLANYEQYF. The base sequence is TGTGCCAGCAGTTACGCCCCGGGACTAGCGAACTACGAGCAGTACTTC.